This paragraph reports one T cell receptor (beta chain). The antigen it recognizes is unknown. It has no much larger one-base neighbor in the sample; base qualities were not kept. The record originates from a study of T cell responses to AZD1222 COVID-19 vaccine (dated by TCRdb to the early 2020s). In the study overall: AZD1222 recipients with second doses at about 4 weeks or about 12 weeks were pooled, because spike-specific TCR depth and breadth did not differ between schedules. A total of more than 230 trial participants underwent TCR sequencing, of whom 200 to 220 had received two doses of AZD1222 and around 26 had received two doses of the MenACWY control vaccine. Trial participants were enrolled by age into subgroups of 18-55, 56-69 and 70-plus years, and around 150, 28 and 57 TCR-sequenced participants, respectively, were included in these subgroups. Overall study outcomes, separate from this receptor: In the small 56-69-year group, the increase in depth fell short of significance, most likely because of low power. Reportedly, close to half of the unique spike-specific TCRs recognized epitopes lying outside the regions that are mutated in the B.1.351 and B.1.1.7 variants. Conclusions about previously exposed vaccinees were limited because only six AZD1222 recipients were SARS-CoV-2 seropositive at baseline. No day 14 peak-response samples were available, so repertoires were characterized only after the peak T cell response. After two AZD1222 doses, both the breadth and the depth of spike-specific TCRs were significantly higher than at day 0 and than in MenACWY recipients. CD4 TCRs associated with the vaccine covered the entire spike protein, and the dominant responses were in regions 160-218 and 743-854. Most participants were white British and females outnumbered males, and the authors suggested that clonal diversity may have been underestimated.

The V end loses 2 bases and the J end loses 3 bases, and a stretch of 11 bases separates them. The CDR1 and CDR2 encoded by the germline V gene are MGHRA and YSYEKL. The CDR3 numbers 14 residues from cysteine through phenylalanine. Just CDR3 DNA is preserved here, 42 bases in frame from base 1. The time point label corresponds to: baseline before first vaccination. Samples from vaccinated people were obtained from the UK trials COV001 and COV002, which included a single-blind randomized controlled phase 2/3 trial of AZD1222 (ChAdOx1 nCoV-19) in healthy adults. For TCRbeta chain sequencing, PBMC samples from trial participants were taken at day 0 and at day 28 after the second dose. The CDR3 regions of human TCRbeta chains were analyzed by immunosequencing. In the source study's methods: TCRs in the repertoires were matched against a reference library of SARS-CoV-2-specific TCRs that had been generated with the MIRA antigen-specificity platform. Breadth meant the fraction of unique TCRs that were SARS-CoV-2-associated, whereas depth meant the fraction of total T cells that were SARS-CoV-2-associated. Using the MIRA data, each spike-specific TCR was mapped to the spike region that the TCR reacts to and placed in a CD4 or CD8 class. Log10-transformed breadth and depth values were compared by one-way ANOVA with Sidak's multiple comparisons tests. TCRdb retrieved this table from immuneACCESS and kept in-frame rearrangements only. Not all clones are present; in checked studies, unresolved V genes account for under half, and no reason is known for the remainder. That table gives V, J and clone size, and the DNA gave D and trimming. The sample table contains some 160,000 clones; only one count was recorded for approximately 93% of them. The ten most abundant clones make up roughly 0.9% of the sample.

The rearrangement joined TRBV4-1 to TRBJ2-7; TRBD2 is a weak D gene call, 5 bases matching. Sequenced here: peripheral blood, sampled on day 0 of AZD1222 vaccination. The receptor comes from an adult in good health. This receptor carries the CDR3 CASSQRTDGYEQYF. The nucleotide sequence reads TGCGCCAGCAGCCAACGGACTGACGGCTACGAGCAGTACTTC.